This entry features one TCR beta chain sequence. Its matching antigen is unknown. One base away lies a much larger clone, so this may be a sequencing read error. No conserved phenylalanine or tryptophan is present at the end of the CDR3, so a read error is the likely explanation. The data are from a study of glioma-infiltrating T cells. Whole-study results and caveats: CDR3 overlap between tissue and blood was very small. Gliomas, especially low-grade, showed above-expected tissue-blood divergence; non-neoplastic patients showed below.

Per the germline V gene, CDR1 is MNHEY and CDR2 is SVGEGT. The CDR3 length is 18 residues. The V end was cut by 0 bases, the J end by 5 bases, with 20 bases between. Using RNA template, CDR3s of TCR alpha and beta were amplified with iRepertoire arm-PCR. Tissue mRNA or PBMC total RNA, about 85-400 ng, went into one-step reverse transcription and amplification. MiXCR, run by TCRdb on the multiplex PCR reads, gives a single entry per CDR3 protein. The table has under 150,000 distinct CDR3 sequences, approximately 24% seen once. The TCR was taken from a human donor with low-grade glioma or glioblastoma, undergoing nonglioma brain surgery, or in good health (not recorded which). The genes are TRBV6-2 or TRBV6-3 and TRBJ2-1; D perhaps matches TRBD2 (6 bases). The sequenced sample consisted of glioma tissue, nonneoplastic brain tissue, or PBMCs (not recorded which). The CDR3, as DNA: TGTGCCAGCAGTTACTCGCTTCGGGCCGAGCGGGCTAACAATGAGCAGTTCCTC. Its translation is CASSYSLRAERANNEQFL.